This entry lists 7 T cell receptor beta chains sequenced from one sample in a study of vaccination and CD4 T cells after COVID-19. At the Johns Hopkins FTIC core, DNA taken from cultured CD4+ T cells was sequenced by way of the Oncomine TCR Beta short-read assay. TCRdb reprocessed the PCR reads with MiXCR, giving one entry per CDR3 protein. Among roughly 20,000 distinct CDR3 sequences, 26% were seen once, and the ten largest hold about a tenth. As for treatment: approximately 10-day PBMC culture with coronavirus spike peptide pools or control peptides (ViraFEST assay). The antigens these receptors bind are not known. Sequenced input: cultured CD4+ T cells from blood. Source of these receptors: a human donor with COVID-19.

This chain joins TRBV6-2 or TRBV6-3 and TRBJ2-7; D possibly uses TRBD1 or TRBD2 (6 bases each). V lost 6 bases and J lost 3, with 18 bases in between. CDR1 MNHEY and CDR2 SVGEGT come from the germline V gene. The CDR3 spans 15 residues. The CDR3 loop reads CASRFRGLGDYEQYF. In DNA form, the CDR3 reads TGTGCCAGCAGATTCAGGGGACTGGGGGACTACGAGCAGTACTTC.

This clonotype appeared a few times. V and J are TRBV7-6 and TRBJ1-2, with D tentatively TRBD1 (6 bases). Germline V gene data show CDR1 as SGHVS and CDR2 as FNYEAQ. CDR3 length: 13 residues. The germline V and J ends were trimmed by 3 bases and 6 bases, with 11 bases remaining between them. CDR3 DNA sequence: TGTGCCAGCAGCTTCCTACAGGGAGATGGCTACACCTTC. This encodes CASSFLQGDGYTF.

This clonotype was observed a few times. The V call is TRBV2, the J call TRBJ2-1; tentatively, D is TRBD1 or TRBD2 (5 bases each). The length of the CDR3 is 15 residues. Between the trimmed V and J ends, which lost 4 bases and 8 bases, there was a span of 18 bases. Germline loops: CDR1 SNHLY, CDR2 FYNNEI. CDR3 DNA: TGTGCCAGCAGTGTCGGGACCCCACTTTTGGATGAGCAGTTCTTC. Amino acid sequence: CASSVGTPLLDEQFF.

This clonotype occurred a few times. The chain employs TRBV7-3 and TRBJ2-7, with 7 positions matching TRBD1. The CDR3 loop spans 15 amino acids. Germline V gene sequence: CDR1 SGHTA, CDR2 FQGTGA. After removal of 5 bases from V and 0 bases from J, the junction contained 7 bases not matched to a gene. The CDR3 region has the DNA TGTGCCAGCAGCCAAAACCCAGGGGGCTCCTACGAGCAGTACTTC. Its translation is CASSQNPGGSYEQYF.

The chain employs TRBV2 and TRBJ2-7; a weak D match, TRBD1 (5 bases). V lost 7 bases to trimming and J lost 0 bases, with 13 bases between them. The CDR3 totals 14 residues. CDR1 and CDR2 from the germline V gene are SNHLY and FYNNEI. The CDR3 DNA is TGTGCCAGCACCCAGGACACAAACTCCTACGAGCAGTACTTC. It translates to CASTQDTNSYEQYF.

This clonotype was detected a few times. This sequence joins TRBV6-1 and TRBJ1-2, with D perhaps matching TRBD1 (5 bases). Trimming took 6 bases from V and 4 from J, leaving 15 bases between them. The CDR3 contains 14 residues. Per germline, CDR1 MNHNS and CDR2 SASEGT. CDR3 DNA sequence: TGTGCCAGCAGCGACGGACATGGACGCTATGGCTACACCTTC. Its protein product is CASSDGHGRYGYTF.

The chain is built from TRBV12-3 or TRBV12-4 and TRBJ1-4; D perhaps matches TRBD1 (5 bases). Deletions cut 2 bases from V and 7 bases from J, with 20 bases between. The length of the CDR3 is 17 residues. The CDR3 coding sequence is TGTGCCAGCAGTTTAACGAAGGGTAGGGGTGGAAGTGAAAAACTGTTTTTT. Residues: CASSLTKGRGGSEKLFF.